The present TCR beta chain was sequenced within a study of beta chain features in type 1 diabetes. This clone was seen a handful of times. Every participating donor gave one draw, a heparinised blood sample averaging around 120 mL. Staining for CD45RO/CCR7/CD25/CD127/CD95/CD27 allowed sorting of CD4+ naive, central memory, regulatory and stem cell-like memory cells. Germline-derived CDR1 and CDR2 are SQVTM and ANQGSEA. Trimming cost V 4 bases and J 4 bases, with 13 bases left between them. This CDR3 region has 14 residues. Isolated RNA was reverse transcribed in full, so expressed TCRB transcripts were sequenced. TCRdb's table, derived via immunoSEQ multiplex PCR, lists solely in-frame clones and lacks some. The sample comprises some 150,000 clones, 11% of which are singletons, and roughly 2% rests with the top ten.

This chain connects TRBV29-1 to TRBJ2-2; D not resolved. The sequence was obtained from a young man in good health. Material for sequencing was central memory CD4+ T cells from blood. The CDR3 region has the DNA TGCAGCGTTGTGCGTGGCGGACGCACCGGGGAGCTGTTTTTT. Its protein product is CSVVRGGRTGELFF.